The source of this T cell receptor beta chain is a study of CD8+CD57+ T cells in acquired aplastic anemia. Study information: Researchers reported that healthy donors averaged approximately 10 million reads for CD4+ cells.

This CDR3 is built from 13 residues. V was pared by 7 bases and J by 1 base, with 10 bases between. Germline V gene sequence: CDR1 ENHRY, CDR2 SYGVKD. To note about this clonotype: The antigen remains unidentified.

Notes on the study in general: Simpson's diversity of CD8+ cells was not significantly different in patients compared with controls.

The TCR beta profiling, which covered VDJ combination and CDR3 sequence, was carried out using genomic DNA as the template. TCRdb processed the reads anew with MiXCR; each CDR3 protein has one entry. Seen here are approximately 170,000 distinct CDR3 sequences, 55% to 70% observed once, and the top ten hold roughly 44%. The sample taken for sequencing was sorted CD4+, CD8+, or CD8+CD57+ T cells (not recorded which) from PBMCs. The clonotype originates from a human donor in good health. The chain carries TRBV10-3 and TRBJ1-1, with a weak D call TRBD1 (6 bases). The CDR3 DNA reads TGTGCCATCACGGGGACAACGAACACTGAAGCTTTCTTT. It translates to CAITGTTNTEAFF.